This T cell receptor (beta chain) was captured in a study of early stage breast cancer tumors. Study-level background: Most of the 16 invasive tumors were ER+, PR+ and HER2-. General study points: Tumors had roughly 2.4-fold higher T cell density and higher clonality than adjacent normal breast tissue.

Repertoires were generated with immunoSEQ multiplex PCR, while TCRdb's copy carries only in-frame clones and drops some. The table records 12,000 to 15,000 clones, around 84% of them present only once. Details on this clone: The antigen is unknown.

Sequences were obtained from normal breast tissue next to the tumor. The TCR was taken from a person between 30 and 45 years old with breast cancer.

The CDR3 reads CASSGNQPQHF. CDR3 sequence (DNA): TGTGCCAGCAGTGGCAATCAGCCCCAGCATTTT. The V gene is TRBV6-1, the J gene TRBJ1-5; D gene uncertain. The germline CDR1 and CDR2 sequences are MNHNS and SASEGT. Deletions cut 4 bases from V and 2 bases from J, with 0 bases between. There are 11 residues in the CDR3.